A selection of T cell receptor beta chains follows, all from one sample in a study of T cell responses to AZD1222 COVID-19 vaccine. The method was immunoSEQ multiplex PCR; TCRdb's version includes in-frame clones alone and lacks a portion of them. The table has about 110,000 clones, 85% to 90% seen once. Sequenced material: peripheral blood, taken on day 0 of AZD1222 vaccination. Source of these receptors: an adult in good health. CDR3s include the opening cysteine and the closing phenylalanine or tryptophan. A D gene is named only where the DNA matches it firmly. Some rows mark clone size as missing; the rest say once, few, many or name a class of expanded clone.

d_call: .; j_call: TRBJ1-2; v_call: TRBV5-1; clone_size: .; cdr3_aa: CASSLDNYGYTF; cdr3_nt: TGCGCCAGCAGCTTGGACAACTATGGCTACACCTTC
d_call: TRBD1; j_call: TRBJ2-1; v_call: TRBV29-1; clone_size: .; cdr3_aa: CSVDRGQGAINEQFF; cdr3_nt: TGCAGCGTTGATAGGGGACAGGGGGCTATAAATGAGCAGTTCTTC
d_call: .; j_call: TRBJ1-5; v_call: TRBV19; clone_size: .; cdr3_aa: CASSGIYQPQHF; cdr3_nt: TGTGCCAGTAGTGGGATATATCAGCCCCAGCATTTT
d_call: .; j_call: TRBJ2-2; v_call: TRBV3-1/TRBV3-2; clone_size: .; cdr3_aa: CASSPPGTLTGELFF; cdr3_nt: TGTGCCAGCAGCCCGCCCGGGACGCTGACCGGGGAGCTGTTTTTT
d_call: TRBD1; j_call: TRBJ1-1; v_call: TRBV6-5; clone_size: .; cdr3_aa: CASRGTGGRGTEAFF; cdr3_nt: TGTGCCAGCAGGGGCACAGGGGGAAGGGGAACTGAAGCTTTCTTT
d_call: .; j_call: TRBJ1-2; v_call: TRBV5-4; clone_size: .; cdr3_aa: CASSSGGRDYGGYTF; cdr3_nt: TGTGCCAGCAGCTCGGGCGGCAGGGATTATGGGGGCTACACCTTC
d_call: .; j_call: TRBJ1-5; v_call: TRBV5-1; clone_size: .; cdr3_aa: CASSPGTGNQPQHF; cdr3_nt: TGCGCCAGCAGCCCCGGAACGGGGAATCAGCCCCAGCATTTT
d_call: .; j_call: TRBJ1-4; v_call: TRBV5-4; clone_size: .; cdr3_aa: CASSSYRAGDEKLFF; cdr3_nt: TGTGCCAGCAGCTCCTACAGGGCCGGGGATGAAAAACTGTTTTTT
d_call: .; j_call: TRBJ2-7; v_call: TRBV28; clone_size: .; cdr3_aa: CALSQGVGEQYF; cdr3_nt: TGTGCCCTCTCCCAGGGAGTGGGCGAGCAGTACTTC
d_call: TRBD2; j_call: TRBJ2-1; v_call: TRBV7-2; clone_size: .; cdr3_aa: CATSFRRLAGGAEQFF; cdr3_nt: TGTGCCACCAGCTTCCGCAGACTAGCGGGAGGAGCTGAGCAGTTCTTC
d_call: .; j_call: TRBJ1-1; v_call: TRBV18; clone_size: .; cdr3_aa: CASSTGNLGTEAFF; cdr3_nt: TGTGCCAGCTCAACAGGGAATTTGGGCACTGAAGCTTTCTTT
d_call: TRBD1; j_call: TRBJ1-4; v_call: TRBV7-9; clone_size: .; cdr3_aa: CASSLRTGNEKLFF; cdr3_nt: TGTGCCAGCAGCTTGCGGACAGGGAACGAAAAACTGTTTTTT
d_call: .; j_call: TRBJ2-3; v_call: TRBV30; clone_size: once; cdr3_aa: CAWSPADTQYF; cdr3_nt: TGTGCCTGGAGTCCAGCAGATACGCAGTATTTT
d_call: TRBD1; j_call: TRBJ1-2; v_call: TRBV27; clone_size: few; cdr3_aa: CASGPGTDKLYGYTF; cdr3_nt: TGTGCCAGCGGACCCGGGACAGATAAACTCTATGGCTACACCTTC
d_call: TRBD2; j_call: TRBJ2-2; v_call: TRBV5-8; clone_size: .; cdr3_aa: CASSPLAGGPGELFF; cdr3_nt: TGTGCCAGCAGCCCCCTAGCGGGAGGCCCCGGGGAGCTGTTTTTT
d_call: TRBD2; j_call: TRBJ2-7; v_call: TRBV4-3; clone_size: .; cdr3_aa: CASSPGLADSYEQYF; cdr3_nt: TGCGCCAGCAGCCCTGGACTAGCGGACTCCTACGAGCAGTACTTC
d_call: TRBD1; j_call: TRBJ1-6; v_call: TRBV27; clone_size: .; cdr3_aa: CASSLDRGRNSPLHF; cdr3_nt: TGTGCCAGCAGTTTAGACAGGGGGCGAAATTCACCCCTCCACTTT
d_call: .; j_call: TRBJ2-7; v_call: TRBV23-1; clone_size: .; cdr3_aa: CASSPRMPSGYEQYF; cdr3_nt: TGCGCCAGCAGTCCAAGGATGCCTTCCGGGTACGAGCAGTACTTC
d_call: .; j_call: TRBJ1-5; v_call: TRBV5-6; clone_size: once; cdr3_aa: CASSSGRGGAAPGPQHF; cdr3_nt: TGTGCCAGCAGTTCAGGACGGGGGGGAGCGGCCCCGGGGCCCCAGCATTTT
d_call: TRBD1; j_call: TRBJ1-4; v_call: TRBV15; clone_size: .; cdr3_aa: CATSRQGAANEKLFF; cdr3_nt: TGTGCCACCAGCCGACAGGGGGCCGCTAATGAAAAACTGTTTTTT
d_call: .; j_call: TRBJ1-1; v_call: TRBV19; clone_size: .; cdr3_aa: CASTGRVEAFF; cdr3_nt: TGTGCCAGTACCGGTCGAGTTGAAGCTTTCTTT
d_call: TRBD1; j_call: TRBJ2-7; v_call: TRBV6-5; clone_size: .; cdr3_aa: CASISGTAYEQYF; cdr3_nt: TGTGCCAGCATCTCCGGGACAGCCTACGAGCAGTACTTC
d_call: .; j_call: TRBJ2-7; v_call: TRBV29-1; clone_size: .; cdr3_aa: CSVEDSGEQYF; cdr3_nt: TGCAGCGTTGAAGACTCAGGCGAGCAGTACTTC
d_call: TRBD2; j_call: TRBJ2-1; v_call: TRBV28; clone_size: .; cdr3_aa: CASSSLTSGSFNEQFF; cdr3_nt: TGTGCCAGCAGTTCTCTCACTAGCGGGAGCTTCAATGAGCAGTTCTTC
d_call: .; j_call: TRBJ2-1; v_call: TRBV10-2; clone_size: .; cdr3_aa: CASSPFANEQFF; cdr3_nt: TGCGCCAGCTCCCCCTTTGCAAATGAGCAGTTCTTC
d_call: .; j_call: TRBJ2-7; v_call: TRBV15; clone_size: .; cdr3_aa: CATSRAGALYEQYF; cdr3_nt: TGTGCCACCAGCAGAGCGGGAGCATTATACGAGCAGTACTTC
d_call: .; j_call: TRBJ1-6; v_call: TRBV27; clone_size: .; cdr3_aa: CASSLKAGPLSPLHF; cdr3_nt: TGTGCCAGCAGTCTCAAAGCGGGACCCCTTTCACCCCTCCACTTT
d_call: .; j_call: TRBJ1-2; v_call: TRBV5-6; clone_size: .; cdr3_aa: CASSLGRGEYGYTF; cdr3_nt: TGTGCCAGCAGCTTGGGTAGAGGGGAGTATGGCTACACCTTC
d_call: TRBD1; j_call: TRBJ2-7; v_call: TRBV19; clone_size: .; cdr3_aa: CASSLTGQGAEQYF; cdr3_nt: TGTGCCAGTAGTCTAACGGGACAGGGGGCCGAGCAGTACTTC
d_call: .; j_call: TRBJ1-3; v_call: TRBV28; clone_size: .; cdr3_aa: CASSPDGNTIYF; cdr3_nt: TGTGCCAGCAGCCCTGATGGAAACACCATATATTTT
d_call: TRBD1; j_call: TRBJ1-3; v_call: TRBV2; clone_size: .; cdr3_aa: CATERGLGNTIYF; cdr3_nt: TGTGCCACCGAAAGGGGGCTGGGAAACACCATATATTTT
d_call: .; j_call: TRBJ1-2; v_call: TRBV19; clone_size: once; cdr3_aa: CASSQGLGYTF; cdr3_nt: TGTGCCAGTTCTCAGGGCCTTGGCTACACCTTC
d_call: TRBD1; j_call: TRBJ1-3; v_call: TRBV3-1/TRBV3-2; clone_size: .; cdr3_aa: CASSPRLTGGAGNTIYF; cdr3_nt: TGTGCCAGCAGCCCACGACTCACAGGGGGCGCTGGAAACACCATATATTTT
d_call: .; j_call: TRBJ2-7; v_call: TRBV7-2; clone_size: .; cdr3_aa: CASSLKTYEQYF; cdr3_nt: TGTGCCAGCAGCTTAAAGACCTACGAGCAGTACTTC
d_call: TRBD1; j_call: TRBJ2-1; v_call: TRBV27; clone_size: .; cdr3_aa: CASSSTGGAYNEQFF; cdr3_nt: TGTGCCAGCAGTTCGACAGGGGGAGCCTACAATGAGCAGTTCTTC
d_call: TRBD2; j_call: TRBJ2-1; v_call: TRBV7-9; clone_size: .; cdr3_aa: CASSPLAGEGNEQFF; cdr3_nt: TGTGCCAGCAGCCCACTAGCGGGAGAGGGCAATGAGCAGTTCTTC
d_call: .; j_call: TRBJ1-1; v_call: TRBV5-4; clone_size: .; cdr3_aa: CASSWGGGGNTEAFF; cdr3_nt: TGTGCCAGCAGCTGGGGAGGGGGAGGGAACACTGAAGCTTTCTTT
d_call: .; j_call: TRBJ2-1; v_call: TRBV6-5; clone_size: .; cdr3_aa: CASSYSRRDNEQFF; cdr3_nt: TGTGCCAGCAGTTACTCACGACGAGACAATGAGCAGTTCTTC
d_call: TRBD1; j_call: TRBJ1-4; v_call: TRBV27; clone_size: .; cdr3_aa: CASSLRQGTGEKLFF; cdr3_nt: TGTGCCAGCAGCCTTAGACAGGGGACCGGTGAAAAACTGTTTTTT
d_call: .; j_call: TRBJ2-5; v_call: TRBV3-1/TRBV3-2; clone_size: .; cdr3_aa: CASSHEDRDPQETQYF; cdr3_nt: TGTGCCAGCAGCCATGAAGACAGAGACCCCCAAGAGACCCAGTACTTC
d_call: .; j_call: TRBJ1-1; v_call: TRBV18; clone_size: once; cdr3_aa: CASSPIGLLNEAFF; cdr3_nt: TGTGCCAGCTCACCCATAGGACTTCTTAATGAAGCTTTCTTT
d_call: .; j_call: TRBJ1-1; v_call: TRBV2; clone_size: .; cdr3_aa: CASSVMMGMNTEAFF; cdr3_nt: TGTGCCAGCAGTGTTATGATGGGGATGAACACTGAAGCTTTCTTT
d_call: TRBD1; j_call: TRBJ1-5; v_call: TRBV7-9; clone_size: .; cdr3_aa: CASSLGQGGQPQHF; cdr3_nt: TGTGCCAGCAGCTTAGGACAGGGCGGGCAGCCCCAGCATTTT
d_call: TRBD2; j_call: TRBJ2-2; v_call: TRBV28; clone_size: .; cdr3_aa: CASSSRYSGSTGELFF; cdr3_nt: TGTGCCAGCAGTTCGAGATATAGCGGGAGCACCGGGGAGCTGTTTTTT
d_call: .; j_call: TRBJ2-3; v_call: TRBV6-5; clone_size: .; cdr3_aa: CASSNRAADTQYF; cdr3_nt: TGTGCCAGCAGTAATAGAGCAGCAGATACGCAGTATTTT
d_call: .; j_call: TRBJ1-6; v_call: TRBV6-5; clone_size: .; cdr3_aa: CASSFTPPPLHF; cdr3_nt: TGTGCCAGCAGTTTTACACCTCCTCCCCTCCACTTT
d_call: .; j_call: TRBJ2-3; v_call: TRBV12-3/TRBV12-4; clone_size: .; cdr3_aa: CASRLVETQYF; cdr3_nt: TGTGCCAGCAGATTAGTGGAGACGCAGTATTTT
d_call: .; j_call: TRBJ2-1; v_call: TRBV11-3; clone_size: .; cdr3_aa: CASSLTASEYNEQFF; cdr3_nt: TGTGCCAGCAGCTTAACGGCTAGCGAGTACAATGAGCAGTTCTTC
d_call: TRBD1; j_call: TRBJ1-2; v_call: TRBV11-3; clone_size: .; cdr3_aa: CASRPSGQGTGGYTF; cdr3_nt: TGTGCCAGCAGACCGTCCGGACAGGGGACGGGGGGCTACACCTTC
d_call: .; j_call: TRBJ2-7; v_call: TRBV11-2; clone_size: .; cdr3_aa: CASSLGAPEQYF; cdr3_nt: TGTGCCAGCAGCTTAGGGGCCCCGGAGCAGTACTTC
d_call: .; j_call: TRBJ2-7; v_call: TRBV7-2; clone_size: .; cdr3_aa: CASRPPPTIYEQYF; cdr3_nt: TGTGCCAGCAGGCCCCCACCTACCATCTACGAGCAGTACTTC
d_call: .; j_call: TRBJ2-1; v_call: TRBV21-1; clone_size: .; cdr3_aa: CASSTRKGLARAYNEQFF; cdr3_nt: TGTGCCAGCAGCACCAGAAAGGGGCTAGCACGGGCCTACAATGAGCAGTTCTTC
d_call: .; j_call: TRBJ1-2; v_call: TRBV20-1; clone_size: .; cdr3_aa: CSAPQGYGYTF; cdr3_nt: TGCAGTGCCCCTCAGGGCTATGGCTACACCTTC
d_call: .; j_call: TRBJ1-1; v_call: TRBV10-3; clone_size: .; cdr3_aa: CAISGSILNTEAFF; cdr3_nt: TGTGCCATCAGCGGATCGATTCTGAACACTGAAGCTTTCTTT
d_call: TRBD2; j_call: TRBJ2-1; v_call: TRBV24-1; clone_size: .; cdr3_aa: CATSDLREANYNEQFF; cdr3_nt: TGTGCCACCAGTGATTTGCGGGAGGCGAACTACAATGAGCAGTTCTTC
d_call: .; j_call: TRBJ1-4; v_call: TRBV4-3; clone_size: .; cdr3_aa: CASSQDLGSEKLFF; cdr3_nt: TGCGCCAGCAGCCAAGATCTTGGGAGTGAAAAACTGTTTTTT